This TCR beta chain stems from a study of cytomegalovirus exposure and HLA in healthy donors. Study-wide context: Clustering assigned about 79% of the approximately 400 genotyped donors to the Caucasian-associated ancestry cluster.

V lost 6 bases and J 2 bases, leaving 19 bases between the germline ends. The CDR3 totals 16 residues. The V gene's germline CDR1 is LNHDA and CDR2 SQIVND (reference sequence). As for this clone: Its specificity is unknown.

Researchers ran the PCR with 60 Vbeta and 13 Jbeta primers. Produced via immunoSEQ multiplex PCR; TCRdb's table is partial and in-frame only. The repertoire consists of about 190,000 clones, with about four fifths occurring once and the leading ten covering less than 2.5%. Study conclusions and caveats: In vitro, three CMV-associated chains proved specific for CMV antigens.

These donors, healthy bone marrow donors, were studied. This TCR came from a male donor in good health and CMV-seronegative. The V call is TRBV19, the J call TRBJ2-5; D perhaps matches TRBD2 (6 bases). Sequenced: PBMCs. The CDR3 coding sequence is TGTGCCAGTAGCCTTACTAGCTCGGCGGAACAAGAGACCCAGTACTTC. It specifies CASSLTSSAEQETQYF. The full variable domain, rest sourced from reference TRBV19 and TRBJ2-5, is DGGITQSPKYLFRKEGQNVTLSCEQNLNHDAMYWYRQDPGQGLRLIYYSQIVNDFQKGDIAEGYSVSREKKESFPLTVTSAQKNPTAFYLCASSLTSSAEQETQYFGPGTRLLVL.